The present T cell receptor (beta chain) was sequenced within a study of shared clonotypes between healthy human individuals. The CDR3 is 16 amino acids. The germline CDR1 and CDR2 sequences are SGDLS and YYNGEE. V lost 3 bases, J lost 2 bases, and 7 bases stayed unmatched. As concerns this clone: Its antigen is as yet unknown.

The assay was immunoSEQ multiplex PCR, and TCRdb's table has in-frame clones only and misses some. This sample has over 850,000 clones; approximately 80% occur once, and the top ten carry approximately 0.56%. Whole-study findings and limits: Estimated richness was generally greater in naive than memory subsets.

The sample consisted of memory CD4+ T cells from PBMCs. Sample subset: CD45RA-negative fraction. The sequence was collected from a man aged 18 to 30 in good health. Some clones in this sample may be carry-over from other donors' samples. The rearrangement links TRBV9 to TRBJ2-1; TRBD2 agrees at 8 bases. CDR3 loop: CASSAAGGGPYNEQFF. CDR3 sequence (DNA): TGTGCCAGCAGCGCCGCGGGAGGAGGACCCTACAATGAGCAGTTCTTC.